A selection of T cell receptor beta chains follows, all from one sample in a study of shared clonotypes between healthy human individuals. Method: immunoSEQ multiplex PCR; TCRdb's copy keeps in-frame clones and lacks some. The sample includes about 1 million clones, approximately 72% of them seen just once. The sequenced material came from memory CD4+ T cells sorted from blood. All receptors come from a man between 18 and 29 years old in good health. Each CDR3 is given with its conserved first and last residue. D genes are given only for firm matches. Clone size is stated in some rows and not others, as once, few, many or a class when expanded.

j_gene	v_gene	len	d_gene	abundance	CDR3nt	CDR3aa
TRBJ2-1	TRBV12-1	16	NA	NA	TGTGCCATCCTGTGGGGCGGGATCCCTTCAGGTCATGAGCAGTTCTTC	CAILWGGIPSGHEQFF
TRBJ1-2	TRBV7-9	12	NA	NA	TGTGCCAGCATGGGGCTGCCCTATGGCTACACCTTC	CASMGLPYGYTF
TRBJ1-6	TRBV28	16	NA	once	TGTGCCAGCAGTTTCTCGGGAGTCTCCTATAATTCACCCCTCCACTTT	CASSFSGVSYNSPLHF
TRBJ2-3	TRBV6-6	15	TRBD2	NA	TGTGCCAGCAGTTATAGCGGGGCTAGCACAGATACGCAGTATTTT	CASSYSGASTDTQYF
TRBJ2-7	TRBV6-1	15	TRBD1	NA	TGTGCCAGCAGTGGTACAGGGGGAGACCTCTACGAGCAGTACTTC	CASSGTGGDLYEQYF
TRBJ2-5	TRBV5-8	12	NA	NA	TGTGCCAGCAGGGGGATCCAAGAGACCCAGTACTTC	CASRGIQETQYF
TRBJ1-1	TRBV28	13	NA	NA	TGTGCGCTGTCGAGAGCTTTGAACACTGAAGCTTTCTTT	CALSRALNTEAFF
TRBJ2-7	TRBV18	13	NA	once	TGTGCCAGCTCAAGGACAGAATCCTACGAGCAGTACTTC	CASSRTESYEQYF
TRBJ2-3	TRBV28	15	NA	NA	TGTGCCAGCAGTTTAGGGCAGCCGGGCACAGATACGCAGTATTTT	CASSLGQPGTDTQYF
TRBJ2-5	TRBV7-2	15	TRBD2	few	TGTGCCAGCAGCCCGGATCCTGGGCGGGAGGCGACCCAGTACTTC	CASSPDPGREATQYF
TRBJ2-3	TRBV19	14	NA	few	TGTGCCAGTAGTCAACAGGCAAGCACAGATACGCAGTATTTT	CASSQQASTDTQYF
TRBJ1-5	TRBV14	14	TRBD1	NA	TGTGCCAGCAGTCGGACAGGGGGCAATCAGCCCCAGCATTTT	CASSRTGGNQPQHF
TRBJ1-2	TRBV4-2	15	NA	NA	TGTGCCAGCAGCCAAGATAGGTTACAGAACTATGGCTACACCTTC	CASSQDRLQNYGYTF
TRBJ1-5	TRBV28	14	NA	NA	TGTGCCAGCAGTTTAAGGGGATTGCGTCAGCCCCAGCATTTT	CASSLRGLRQPQHF
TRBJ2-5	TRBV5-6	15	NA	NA	TGTGCCAGCAGCTTGGCGGGCGGGACGATAGAGACCCAGTACTTC	CASSLAGGTIETQYF
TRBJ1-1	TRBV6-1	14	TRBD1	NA	TGTGCCAGCAGTGAGGAAGACAGGGGTACTGAAGCTTTCTTT	CASSEEDRGTEAFF
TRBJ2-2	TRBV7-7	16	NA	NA	TGTGCTAGCAGCCTCGAGGGGAATTCGAACACCGGGGAGCTGTTTTTT	CASSLEGNSNTGELFF
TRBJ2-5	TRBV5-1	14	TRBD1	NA	TGCGCCAGCAGCTCTTGGACAGGGGAAGAGACCCAGTACTTC	CASSSWTGEETQYF
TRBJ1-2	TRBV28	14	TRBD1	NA	TGTGCCAGCAGTTCGGGGACAGGGAGTGTTGGCTACACCTTC	CASSSGTGSVGYTF
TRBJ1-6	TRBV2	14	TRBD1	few	TGTGCCAGCAGTCAGGACAGGGAAATGGCACCCCTCCACTTT	CASSQDREMAPLHF
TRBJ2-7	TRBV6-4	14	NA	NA	TGTGCCAGCAGTGACTGCAGCGGTTCCTACGAGCAGTACTTC	CASSDCSGSYEQYF
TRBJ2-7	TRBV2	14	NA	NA	TGTGCCAGCCGATCTCCCCTGTCCCTCTACGAGCAGTACTTC	CASRSPLSLYEQYF
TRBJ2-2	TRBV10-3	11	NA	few	TGTGCCATCAGTTCCACCGGGGAGCTGTTTTTT	CAISSTGELFF
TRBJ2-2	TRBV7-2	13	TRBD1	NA	TGTGCCAGCAGCACACAGGGGACCGGGGAGCTGTTTTTT	CASSTQGTGELFF
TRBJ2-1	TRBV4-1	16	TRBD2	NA	TGCGCCAGCAGCCAAGATCGGGGTAGCGGGGACAATGAGCAGTTCTTC	CASSQDRGSGDNEQFF
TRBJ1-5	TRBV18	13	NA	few	TGTGCCAGCTCACCTCACTCTAATCAGCCCCAGCATTTT	CASSPHSNQPQHF
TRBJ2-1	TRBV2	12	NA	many	TGTGCCAGCAGGGGTGCGTACAATGAGCAGTTCTTC	CASRGAYNEQFF
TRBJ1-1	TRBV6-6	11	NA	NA	TGTGCCAGCAGTTGGGGTGTTGAAGCTTTCTTT	CASSWGVEAFF
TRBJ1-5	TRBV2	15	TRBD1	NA	TGTGCCAGCGCGACCGAACAGGGGGGCAATCAGCCCCAGCATTTT	CASATEQGGNQPQHF
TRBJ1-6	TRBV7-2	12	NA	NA	TGTGCCAGCACCGTATTAAATTCACCCCTCCACTTT	CASTVLNSPLHF
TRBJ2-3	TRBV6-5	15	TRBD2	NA	TGTGCCAGCAGTTCCCCCCACGGGGGGGCAGATACGCAGTATTTT	CASSSPHGGADTQYF
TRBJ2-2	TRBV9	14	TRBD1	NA	TGTGCCAGCCCCCCAGGGGGCAACACCGGGGAGCTGTTTTTT	CASPPGGNTGELFF
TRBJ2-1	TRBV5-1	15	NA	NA	TGCGCCAGCAGCTTCTTTCACGCAGGGGCCAATGAGCAGTTCTTC	CASSFFHAGANEQFF
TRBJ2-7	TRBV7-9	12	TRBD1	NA	TGTGCCAGCAGCCACAGGGGTTACGAGCAGTACTTC	CASSHRGYEQYF
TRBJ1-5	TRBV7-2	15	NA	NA	TGTGCCAGCAGCTTCGGGAGCTATAGCAATCAGCCCCAGCATTTT	CASSFGSYSNQPQHF
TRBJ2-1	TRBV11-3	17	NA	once	TGTGCCAGCAGCTTAACGGCCTGGGGGAGCTCCTACAATGAGCAGTTCTTC	CASSLTAWGSSYNEQFF
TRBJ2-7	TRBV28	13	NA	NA	TGTGCCAGCTGCCTCCCGGGGGTCTACGAGCAGTACTTC	CASCLPGVYEQYF
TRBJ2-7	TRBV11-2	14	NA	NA	TGTGCCAGCAGCTTAGACAGGGGACTCCACGAGCAGTACTTC	CASSLDRGLHEQYF
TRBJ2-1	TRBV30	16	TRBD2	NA	TGTGGTGTGGGGACTAGCGGGACGAGCTCCTACAATGAGCAGTTCTTC	CGVGTSGTSSYNEQFF
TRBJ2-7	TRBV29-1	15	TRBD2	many	TGCAGCGTTGCCCCCCCTAGCGGGGGAACTTACGAGCAGTACTTC	CSVAPPSGGTYEQYF
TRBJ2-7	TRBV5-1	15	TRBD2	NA	TGCGCCAGCAGCTTGGATGGGACTACCTTCTCCGAGCAGTACTTC	CASSLDGTTFSEQYF
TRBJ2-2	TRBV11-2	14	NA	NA	TGTGCCAGCAGCCCTCTCAGGAACACCGGGGAGCTGTTTTTT	CASSPLRNTGELFF
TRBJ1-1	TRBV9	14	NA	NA	TGTGCCAGCAGCGTAGTGTCAGGGAACACTGAAGCTTTCTTT	CASSVVSGNTEAFF
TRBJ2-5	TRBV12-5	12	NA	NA	TGTGCTAGTGGTTTCGCCGGGGAGACCCAGTACTTC	CASGFAGETQYF
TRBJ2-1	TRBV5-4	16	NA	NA	TGTGCCAGCAGCTTGGGGGTAAGAAGCTTAAGCGATGAGCAGTTCTTC	CASSLGVRSLSDEQFF
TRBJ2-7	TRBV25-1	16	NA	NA	TGTGCCAGCAGTGAACCCGAGAGCAGGGGCTTGTCCGAGCAGTACTTC	CASSEPESRGLSEQYF
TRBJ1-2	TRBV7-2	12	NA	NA	TGTGCCAGCAGCCTACGATTCTATGGCTACACCTTC	CASSLRFYGYTF
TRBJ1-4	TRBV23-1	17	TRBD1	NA	TGCGCCAGCAGCCTATTAGGGACAGGGGACCCTAATGAAAAACTGTTTTTT	CASSLLGTGDPNEKLFF
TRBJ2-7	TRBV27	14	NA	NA	TGTGCCAGCAGTAGTGTCGCAAGCTCCTACGAGCAGTACTTC	CASSSVASSYEQYF
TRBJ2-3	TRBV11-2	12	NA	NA	TGTGCCAGCAGCTTAGTAAGAGATACGCAGTATTTT	CASSLVRDTQYF